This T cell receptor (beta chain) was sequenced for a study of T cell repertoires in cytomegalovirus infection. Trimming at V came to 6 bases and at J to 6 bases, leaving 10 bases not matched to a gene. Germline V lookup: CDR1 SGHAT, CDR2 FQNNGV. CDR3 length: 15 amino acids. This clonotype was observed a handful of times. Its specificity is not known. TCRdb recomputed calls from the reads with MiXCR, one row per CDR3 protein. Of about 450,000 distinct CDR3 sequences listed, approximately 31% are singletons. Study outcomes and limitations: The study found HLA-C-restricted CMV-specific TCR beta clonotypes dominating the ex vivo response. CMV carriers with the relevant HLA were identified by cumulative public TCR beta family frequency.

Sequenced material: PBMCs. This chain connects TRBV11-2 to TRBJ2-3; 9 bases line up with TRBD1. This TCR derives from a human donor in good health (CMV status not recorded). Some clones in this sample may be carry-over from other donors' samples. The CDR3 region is CASRAPGQGNDTQYF. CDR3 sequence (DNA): TGTGCCAGCAGGGCACCCGGACAGGGGAATGATACGCAGTATTTT.